A selection of T cell receptor beta chains follows, all from one sample in a study of CD4 T cells in relation to SARS-CoV-2 and coronaviruses. Sequencing used immunoSEQ multiplex PCR; TCRdb keeps in-frame clones, though not all of them. The data show roughly 36,000 clones, around 85% seen once. Material: memory CD4+ T cells from PBMCs. These receptors all stem from an adult with COVID-19. The CDR3 runs from the conserved cysteine through the conserved F or W. D genes are given only for firm matches. Expanded clones are given a class, and other clones once, few, many or no size at all.

size: NA; D: NA; V: TRBV3-1/TRBV3-2; length: 15; J: TRBJ1-5; CDR3: CASSQGVQRGQPQHF; DNA: TGTGCCAGCAGCCAAGGGGTTCAAAGGGGCCAGCCCCAGCATTTT
size: few; D: TRBD1; V: TRBV2; length: 17; J: TRBJ1-5; CDR3: CASSKDRVGTSNQPQHF; DNA: TGTGCCAGCAGTAAAGACAGGGTCGGCACTAGCAATCAGCCCCAGCATTTT
size: NA; D: NA; V: TRBV5-1; length: 15; J: TRBJ2-2; CDR3: CASSLYVGSTGELFF; DNA: TGCGCCAGCAGCTTGTATGTGGGGTCGACCGGGGAGCTGTTTTTT
size: NA; D: TRBD1; V: TRBV12-3/TRBV12-4; length: 13; J: TRBJ2-4; CDR3: CASSTGTGGIQYF; DNA: TGTGCCAGCAGTACGGGGACAGGGGGCATTCAGTACTTC
size: NA; D: NA; V: TRBV2; length: 13; J: TRBJ2-5; CDR3: CASSRGYQETQYF; DNA: TGTGCCAGCAGTCGAGGGTACCAAGAGACCCAGTACTTC
size: NA; D: NA; V: TRBV28; length: 14; J: TRBJ2-2; CDR3: CASSRSTNTGELFF; DNA: TGTGCCAGCAGTCGATCTACGAACACCGGGGAGCTGTTTTTT
size: NA; D: NA; V: TRBV19; length: 14; J: TRBJ2-3; CDR3: CASSRSTGPDTQYF; DNA: TGTGCCAGTAGTAGGTCTACAGGGCCAGATACGCAGTATTTT
size: NA; D: NA; V: TRBV13; length: 20; J: TRBJ2-2; CDR3: CASSLGGTRSITLNTGELFF; DNA: TGTGCCAGCAGCTTAGGAGGGACACGAAGTATTACCCTGAACACCGGGGAGCTGTTTTTT
size: NA; D: TRBD2; V: TRBV30; length: 16; J: TRBJ2-4; CDR3: CAWSVRGSPAKNIQYF; DNA: TGTGCCTGGAGTGTACGCGGGAGTCCAGCCAAAAACATTCAGTACTTC
size: few; D: NA; V: TRBV11-3; length: 13; J: TRBJ2-1; CDR3: CASSLNSYNEQFF; DNA: TGTGCCAGCAGCTTAAACTCCTACAATGAGCAGTTCTTC
size: NA; D: NA; V: TRBV6-5; length: 13; J: TRBJ2-5; CDR3: CASSYRQVETQYF; DNA: TGTGCCAGCAGTTACCGGCAAGTGGAGACCCAGTACTTC
size: once; D: NA; V: TRBV5-4; length: 15; J: TRBJ2-1; CDR3: CASSLRKLGANEQFF; DNA: TGTGCCAGCAGCTTGCGGAAACTAGGGGCAAATGAGCAGTTCTTC
size: NA; D: NA; V: TRBV5-1; length: 13; J: TRBJ1-1; CDR3: CASLPGMNTEAFF; DNA: TGCGCCAGCTTACCAGGGATGAACACTGAAGCTTTCTTT
size: NA; D: NA; V: TRBV24-1; length: 13; J: TRBJ2-3; CDR3: CATSEPSTDTQYF; DNA: TGTGCCACCAGTGAACCAAGCACAGATACGCAGTATTTT
size: few; D: TRBD1; V: TRBV7-9; length: 17; J: TRBJ1-1; CDR3: CASSLGDSSPKGTEAFF; DNA: TGTGCCAGCAGCTTAGGGGACAGCAGTCCCAAGGGCACTGAAGCTTTCTTT
size: NA; D: NA; V: TRBV3-1/TRBV3-2; length: 13; J: TRBJ2-1; CDR3: CASSHTQVNEQFF; DNA: TGTGCCAGCAGCCACACGCAGGTAAATGAGCAGTTCTTC
size: NA; D: TRBD2; V: TRBV19; length: 14; J: TRBJ2-7; CDR3: CASSPGLVVYEQYF; DNA: TGTGCCAGTAGTCCCGGACTAGTTGTCTACGAGCAGTACTTC
size: once; D: NA; V: TRBV12-3/TRBV12-4; length: 12; J: TRBJ2-3; CDR3: CASTGGTDTQYF; DNA: TGTGCCAGCACCGGGGGCACAGATACGCAGTATTTT
size: NA; D: NA; V: TRBV6-5; length: 14; J: TRBJ2-1; CDR3: CASSYSASINEQFF; DNA: TGTGCCAGCAGTTACTCAGCTAGTATAAATGAGCAGTTCTTC
size: NA; D: NA; V: TRBV30; length: 15; J: TRBJ2-6; CDR3: CAWSTWRSGANVLTF; DNA: TGTGCCTGGAGTACTTGGCGCTCTGGGGCCAACGTCCTGACTTTC
size: NA; D: TRBD1; V: TRBV7-9; length: 14; J: TRBJ2-7; CDR3: CASSSHRGPYEQYF; DNA: TGTGCCAGCAGCTCACACAGGGGGCCCTACGAGCAGTACTTC
size: NA; D: NA; V: TRBV27; length: 14; J: TRBJ2-2; CDR3: CASSFSGLTGELFF; DNA: TGTGCCAGCAGTTTTTCAGGTCTCACCGGGGAGCTGTTTTTT
size: NA; D: NA; V: TRBV19; length: 15; J: TRBJ2-3; CDR3: CASRRSGWDTDTQYF; DNA: TGTGCCAGTAGAAGATCAGGGTGGGACACAGATACGCAGTATTTT
size: NA; D: NA; V: TRBV3-1/TRBV3-2; length: 15; J: TRBJ1-2; CDR3: CASSQDLGRTYGYTF; DNA: TGTGCCAGCAGCCAAGATCTTGGCAGGACCTATGGCTACACCTTC
size: NA; D: TRBD2; V: TRBV29-1; length: 12; J: TRBJ2-5; CDR3: CSAQRGGETQYF; DNA: TGCAGCGCCCAGCGGGGAGGGGAGACCCAGTACTTC
size: NA; D: TRBD1; V: TRBV15; length: 15; J: TRBJ1-2; CDR3: CATSGINRGTGGYTF; DNA: TGTGCCACCAGCGGAATTAACAGGGGAACAGGGGGCTACACCTTC
size: once; D: NA; V: TRBV3-1/TRBV3-2; length: 15; J: TRBJ1-6; CDR3: CASSQKGYKNSPLHF; DNA: TGTGCCAGCAGCCAAAAGGGGTACAAAAATTCACCCCTCCACTTT
size: NA; D: TRBD1; V: TRBV5-4; length: 14; J: TRBJ2-7; CDR3: CASSQKTGLHEQYF; DNA: TGTGCCAGCAGCCAAAAGACAGGGCTCCACGAGCAGTACTTC
size: few; D: TRBD2; V: TRBV5-1; length: 18; J: TRBJ2-2; CDR3: CASSLVGTSGSRTGELFF; DNA: TGCGCCAGCAGCTTGGTAGGGACTAGCGGGAGTCGGACCGGGGAGCTGTTTTTT
size: NA; D: NA; V: TRBV3-1/TRBV3-2; length: 18; J: TRBJ2-1; CDR3: CASSQDYPIAASYNEQFF; DNA: TGTGCCAGCAGCCAAGATTACCCCATAGCGGCCTCCTACAATGAGCAGTTCTTC
size: NA; D: TRBD1; V: TRBV28; length: 13; J: TRBJ1-1; CDR3: CASSTGENTEAFF; DNA: TGTGCCAGCAGTACAGGGGAAAACACTGAAGCTTTCTTT
size: NA; D: NA; V: TRBV19; length: 13; J: TRBJ2-5; CDR3: CASRAQDQETQYF; DNA: TGTGCCAGTAGAGCGCAGGACCAAGAGACCCAGTACTTC
size: NA; D: NA; V: TRBV6-6; length: 15; J: TRBJ1-1; CDR3: CASSYTGRSNTEAFF; DNA: TGTGCCAGCAGTTACACTGGACGGTCAAACACTGAAGCTTTCTTT
size: few; D: NA; V: TRBV4-1; length: 16; J: TRBJ2-5; CDR3: CASSQLGGKYQETQYF; DNA: TGCGCCAGCAGCCAACTAGGGGGGAAGTACCAAGAGACCCAGTACTTC
size: NA; D: NA; V: TRBV19; length: 16; J: TRBJ1-4; CDR3: CASSQDSRVPNEKLFF; DNA: TGTGCCAGTAGTCAGGACAGCAGGGTGCCTAATGAAAAACTGTTTTTT
size: NA; D: TRBD1; V: TRBV12-5; length: 15; J: TRBJ2-3; CDR3: CASARGTGSTDTQYF; DNA: TGTGCTAGTGCCCGCGGGACAGGGTCCACAGATACGCAGTATTTT
size: once; D: TRBD1; V: TRBV6-6; length: 15; J: TRBJ1-5; CDR3: CASIQGAEGNQPQHF; DNA: TGTGCCAGCATTCAGGGGGCAGAGGGCAATCAGCCCCAGCATTTT
size: NA; D: TRBD2; V: TRBV10-3; length: 14; J: TRBJ2-1; CDR3: CAISPRAGVAEQFF; DNA: TGTGCCATCAGTCCCAGGGCGGGAGTAGCTGAGCAGTTCTTC
size: NA; D: NA; V: TRBV19; length: 15; J: TRBJ1-5; CDR3: CASSKTAFSNQPQHF; DNA: TGTGCCAGTAGTAAAACAGCCTTTAGCAATCAGCCCCAGCATTTT
size: once; D: NA; V: TRBV20-1; length: 14; J: TRBJ1-4; CDR3: CSASPSGINEKLFF; DNA: TGCAGTGCTAGTCCCTCTGGGATTAATGAAAAACTGTTTTTT
size: NA; D: NA; V: TRBV7-2; length: 16; J: TRBJ2-2; CDR3: CASSYNGRVNTGELFF; DNA: TGTGCCAGCAGCTATAACGGACGGGTGAACACCGGGGAGCTGTTTTTT
size: NA; D: TRBD2; V: TRBV28; length: 16; J: TRBJ2-3; CDR3: CASGPPSGRAPDTQYF; DNA: TGTGCCAGCGGGCCCCCTAGCGGGAGGGCCCCAGATACGCAGTATTTT
size: NA; D: NA; V: TRBV3-1/TRBV3-2; length: 12; J: TRBJ2-1; CDR3: CASSLRGIEQFF; DNA: TGTGCCAGCTCCCTAAGGGGAATTGAGCAGTTCTTC
size: once; D: NA; V: TRBV12-3/TRBV12-4; length: 12; J: TRBJ2-2; CDR3: CASSAPTGELFF; DNA: TGTGCCAGCAGTGCACCCACCGGGGAGCTGTTTTTT
size: NA; D: NA; V: TRBV15; length: 18; J: TRBJ1-5; CDR3: CATSRGFWGVGQGQPQHF; DNA: TGTGCCACCAGCAGAGGTTTTTGGGGGGTCGGCCAGGGTCAGCCCCAGCATTTT
size: NA; D: NA; V: TRBV7-9; length: 11; J: TRBJ2-3; CDR3: CASSLRLPQYF; DNA: TGTGCCAGCAGCTTAAGGCTTCCGCAGTATTTT
size: NA; D: TRBD1; V: TRBV5-1; length: 18; J: TRBJ2-3; CDR3: CASSLAPTGGMPTDTQYF; DNA: TGCGCCAGCAGCTTGGCCCCGACAGGGGGGATGCCCACAGATACGCAGTATTTT
size: NA; D: NA; V: TRBV19; length: 14; J: TRBJ2-2; CDR3: CASTSRRNTGELFF; DNA: TGTGCCAGTACCTCAAGGCGGAACACCGGGGAGCTGTTTTTT
size: NA; D: TRBD2; V: TRBV4-1; length: 16; J: TRBJ2-7; CDR3: CASSGPGLAGAYEQYF; DNA: TGCGCCAGCAGCGGACCGGGACTAGCGGGAGCCTACGAGCAGTACTTC
size: NA; D: NA; V: TRBV7-3; length: 17; J: TRBJ2-3; CDR3: CASSLLAAGSSTDTQYF; DNA: TGTGCCAGCAGCCTGCTCGCGGCGGGCTCTAGCACAGATACGCAGTATTTT
size: NA; D: NA; V: TRBV5-1; length: 13; J: TRBJ2-1; CDR3: CASSYYLNNEQFF; DNA: TGCGCCAGCAGCTACTACCTAAACAATGAGCAGTTCTTC
size: NA; D: NA; V: TRBV6-2/TRBV6-3; length: 16; J: TRBJ2-3; CDR3: CASSRPVGQGTDTQYF; DNA: TGTGCCAGCAGTCGCCCCGTGGGACAAGGCACAGATACGCAGTATTTT
size: NA; D: TRBD2; V: TRBV7-8; length: 17; J: TRBJ2-5; CDR3: CASSLGTSGRSLETQYF; DNA: TGTGCCAGCAGCCTGGGGACTAGCGGGAGATCTCTGGAGACCCAGTACTTC
size: NA; D: TRBD1; V: TRBV6-5; length: 13; J: TRBJ2-7; CDR3: CASGRGRWNEQYF; DNA: TGTGCCAGCGGAAGGGGGCGTTGGAACGAGCAGTACTTC
size: NA; D: TRBD2; V: TRBV2; length: 12; J: TRBJ2-3; CDR3: CASSQGGDTQYF; DNA: TGTGCCAGCAGTCAGGGAGGGGATACGCAGTATTTT
size: NA; D: NA; V: TRBV28; length: 13; J: TRBJ2-7; CDR3: CASWGPPIYEQYF; DNA: TGTGCCAGCTGGGGGCCGCCGATCTACGAGCAGTACTTC
size: NA; D: NA; V: TRBV9; length: 14; J: TRBJ2-7; CDR3: CASSVGWLSYEQYF; DNA: TGTGCCAGCAGCGTAGGGTGGTTATCCTACGAGCAGTACTTC
size: NA; D: TRBD1; V: TRBV5-4; length: 15; J: TRBJ2-1; CDR3: CASTPRDREHNEQFF; DNA: TGTGCCAGCACGCCCAGGGACAGGGAACACAATGAGCAGTTCTTC